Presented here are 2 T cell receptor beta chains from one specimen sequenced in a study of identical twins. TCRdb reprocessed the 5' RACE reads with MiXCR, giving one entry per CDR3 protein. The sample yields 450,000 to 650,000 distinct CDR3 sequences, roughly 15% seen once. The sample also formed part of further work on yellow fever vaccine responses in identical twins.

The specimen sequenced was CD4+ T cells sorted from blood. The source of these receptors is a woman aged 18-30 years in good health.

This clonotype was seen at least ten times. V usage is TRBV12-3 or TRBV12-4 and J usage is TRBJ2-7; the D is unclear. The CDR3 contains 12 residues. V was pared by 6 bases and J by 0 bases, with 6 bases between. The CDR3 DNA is TGTGCCAGCAGCTGGAGCTCCTACGAGCAGTACTTC. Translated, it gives CASSWSSYEQYF.

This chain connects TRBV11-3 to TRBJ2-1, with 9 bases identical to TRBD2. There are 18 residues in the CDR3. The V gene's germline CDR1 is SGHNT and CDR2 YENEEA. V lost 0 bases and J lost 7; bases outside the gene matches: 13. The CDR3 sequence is CASSLDIVVAGAGNEQFF. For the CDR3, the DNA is TGTGCCAGCAGCTTAGATATTGTAGTAGCGGGAGCTGGGAATGAGCAGTTCTTC.